A single sample gave rise to the 18 T cell receptor beta chains below, sequenced in a study of blood T cell repertoires in COVID-19. Sequencing was performed with immunoSEQ multiplex PCR; in TCRdb, only in-frame clones are kept and a portion is missing. This table holds over 200,000 clones, about 91% found once. The sample taken for sequencing was PBMCs or T cells enriched from blood (not recorded which). Every receptor here comes from a woman aged 40 to 49 with acute COVID-19.

This clone was seen only once. The V gene is TRBV18, the J gene TRBJ1-3, with D maybe TRBD1 (6 bases). CDR1 KGHSH and CDR2 LQKENI come from the germline V gene. The CDR3 runs 16 residues. Trimming left V 5 bases short and J 0 bases short, with 14 bases between. The CDR3 bases are TGTGCCAGCTCAACCTTGGACAGCGACTCTGGAAACACCATATATTTT. It yields the protein CASSTLDSDSGNTIYF.

This clone has more than one count but fewer than ten. The chain employs TRBV6-4 and TRBJ2-1; tentative D call: TRBD1 (5 bases). The germline gives CDR1 MRHNA, CDR2 SNTAGT. The CDR3 spans 14 residues. Trimming left V 8 bases short and J 0 bases short, with 11 bases between. The CDR3 DNA reads as TGTGCCAGCCGGTCCGACAGCTCCTACAATGAGCAGTTCTTC. This encodes CASRSDSSYNEQFF.

This chain connects TRBV7-2 to TRBJ1-1, with D possibly matching TRBD1 (6 bases). Germline V gene lookup returns CDR1 SGHTA and CDR2 FQGNSA. Trimming stripped 1 base from V and 7 bases from J, with 19 bases between. The CDR3 has 16 amino acids. The DNA for the CDR3 is TGTGCCAGCAGCTTAGTGCGGCCCAGGGGACCCGATGAAGCTTTCTTT. Protein: CASSLVRPRGPDEAFF. The full variable domain, in which reference TRBV7-2 and TRBJ1-1 provide the parts outside the CDR3, is GAGVSQSPSNKVTEKGKDVELRCDPISGHTALYWYRQSLGQGLEFLIYFQGNSAPDKSGLPSDRFSAERTGGSVSTLTIQRTQQEDSAVYLCASSLVRPRGPDEAFFGQGTRLTVV.

The rearrangement links TRBV10-3 to TRBJ1-3; D perhaps matches TRBD1 (5 bases). The CDR3 is 14 amino acids. Germline V gives CDR1 ENHRY, CDR2 SYGVKD. V lost 0 bases and J lost 9, with 12 bases in between. The CDR3 sequence is CAISESSGRGTIYF. DNA for the CDR3: TGTGCCATCAGTGAGTCGTCAGGGAGGGGCACCATATATTTT.

This clone was observed a handful of times. The rearrangement joins TRBV7-2 to TRBJ2-4; no reliable D call. V lost 5 bases and J 7 bases, leaving 15 bases between the germline ends. Germline V gene data show CDR1 as SGHTA and CDR2 as FQGNSA. This CDR3 contains 14 residues. CDR3 nucleotide sequence: TGTGCCAGCAGCCAACAGACATTACCGAACATTCAGTACTTC. This codes for CASSQQTLPNIQYF.

The rearrangement uses TRBV2 and TRBJ1-1; no firm D call. V shed 7 bases and J shed 1 base, with 13 bases lying between them. This CDR3 is 14 amino acids long. CDR1 SNHLY and CDR2 FYNNEI come from the germline V gene. This chain's CDR3 is CASTPGLRNTEAFF. As DNA, the CDR3 is TGTGCCAGCACCCCCGGACTGAGGAACACTGAAGCTTTCTTT.

Only one count was recorded for this clone. The chain couples TRBV30 to TRBJ2-1; the match to TRBD2 covers 7 bases. Per the germline V gene, CDR1 is GTSNPN and CDR2 is SVGIG (reference sequence). V shed 1 base, J shed 11 bases, and the junction held 2 bases outside the gene matches. This CDR3 region has 11 residues. CDR3 region: CAWSGLAQQFF. The CDR3 DNA sequence: TGTGCCTGGAGTGGACTAGCCCAGCAGTTCTTC.

This rearrangement joins TRBV7-2 to TRBJ2-7; no clear D gene. The CDR3 is 12 residues long. Germline V CDR1 and CDR2: SGHTA, FQGNSA. With 4 bases removed from V and 0 bases from J, the gap between germline ends came to 4 bases. The CDR3 is CASSSTSYEQYF. DNA of the CDR3: TGTGCCAGCAGCTCTACCTCCTACGAGCAGTACTTC.

The V call is TRBV29-1, the J call TRBJ2-1, with 12 bases aligning to TRBD1. Germline CDR1 and CDR2: SQVTM and ANQGSEA. The CDR3 length is 15 residues. V gave up 3 bases and J gave up 12 bases; unmatched junction bases: 12. The CDR3 loop reads CSVDRGQGAREGQFF. The CDR3, as DNA: TGCAGCGTTGACAGGGGACAGGGGGCGAGGGAGGGGCAGTTCTTC.

In its sample, this clone was seen once. The chain uses TRBV2 and TRBJ2-1; D is unclear. V dropped 6 bases and J dropped 8 bases, with 11 bases sitting between them. Germline assignment: CDR1 SNHLY and CDR2 FYNNEI. CDR3 length equals 12 residues. CDR3 protein: CASRSPLHEQFF. DNA for the CDR3: TGTGCCAGCAGATCCCCTCTCCATGAGCAGTTCTTC.

The chain has TRBV5-1 and TRBJ1-5; no clear D. The length of the CDR3 is 13 residues. Deletions cut 1 base from V and 6 bases from J, with 8 bases between. CDR1 SGHRS and CDR2 YFSETQ come from the germline V gene. The CDR3 nucleotides read TGCGCCAGCAGCTTGATGGGCGTTCAGCCCCAGCATTTT. Translating it yields CASSLMGVQPQHF.

In nucleotides, the CDR3 is TGTGCCAGCAGCCTTTCGACAGCGCAGGCCTACGAGCAGTACTTC. Its translation is CASSLSTAQAYEQYF. The chain employs TRBV7-2 and TRBJ2-7; perhaps TRBD1 as D (5 bases). V lost 5 bases to trimming and J lost 2 bases, with 16 bases between them. The CDR3 spans 15 residues. Per germline, CDR1 SGHTA and CDR2 FQGNSA.

The chain joins TRBV7-9 to TRBJ1-1, with 7 bases matching TRBD1. CDR3 size: 10 residues. CDR1 is SEHNR, CDR2 FQNEAQ, per germline (reference sequence). The ends lost 8 bases at V and 7 bases at J; junction bases unmatched: 1. The CDR3 DNA reads as TGTGCCAGCGGGGACAGTGAAGCTTTCTTT. Encoded protein: CASGDSEAFF.

This chain links TRBV5-1 with TRBJ1-1, with D possibly being TRBD1 (5 bases). This CDR3 comprises 14 residues. The V end was cut by 2 bases, the J end by 0 bases, with 8 bases between. Germline V CDR1 and CDR2: SGHRS, YFSETQ. The CDR3 sequence is CASSFGGMNTEAFF. CDR3 nucleotides: TGCGCCAGCAGCTTCGGGGGGATGAACACTGAAGCTTTCTTT.

This chain connects TRBV24-1 to TRBJ2-2, with a weak D call TRBD1 (5 bases). Germline assignment: CDR1 KGHDR and CDR2 SFDVKD. The CDR3 length is 14 residues. Trimming left V 2 bases short and J 3 bases short, with 6 bases between. DNA for the CDR3: TGTGCCACCAGTGATTCGACAGACACCGGGGAGCTGTTTTTT. Protein: CATSDSTDTGELFF.

CDR3 amino acids: CASSSPQGRPRGYTF. As DNA, the CDR3 is TGTGCCAGCAGCTCGCCACAGGGTAGGCCACGTGGCTACACCTTC. The chain has TRBV5-4 and TRBJ1-2; D might be TRBD1 (6 bases). CDR1 is SGHNT and CDR2 is YYREEE in the germline V gene (reference sequence). CDR3 length: 15 amino acids. Trimming pared 3 bases from V and 7 bases from J, leaving 19 bases between.

J is TRBJ2-1 and V is TRBV15; D gene unclear. This CDR3 has 12 amino acids. From germline, CDR1 is LNHNV and CDR2 YYDKDF (reference sequence). The ends were cut back, 5 bases at V and 7 bases at J, with 9 bases in the middle. The CDR3 loop is CATSVPRNEQFF. CDR3 DNA sequence: TGTGCCACCAGCGTGCCGCGAAATGAGCAGTTCTTC. The full variable domain, rest sourced from reference TRBV15 and TRBJ2-1, is DAMVIQNPRYQVTQFGKPVTLSCSQTLNHNVMYWYQQKSSQAPKLLFHYYDKDFNNEADTPDNFQSRRPNTSFCFLDIRSPGLGDTAMYLCATSVPRNEQFFGPGTRLTVL.

V usage is TRBV20-1 and J usage is TRBJ2-3; 9 nucleotides line up with TRBD2. V trimming: 3 bases; J trimming: 2 bases; junction bases outside the gene matches: 9. This CDR3 spans 16 amino acids. The germline gives CDR1 DFQATT, CDR2 SNEGSKA (reference sequence). This CDR3 reads CSASPASGANTDTQYF. In DNA form, the CDR3 reads TGCAGTGCTAGTCCGGCTAGCGGGGCGAACACAGATACGCAGTATTTT.